The rows below give T cell receptor beta chains drawn from one sample of a study of cytomegalovirus exposure and HLA in healthy donors. The method was immunoSEQ multiplex PCR; TCRdb's version includes in-frame clones alone and lacks a portion of them. The data show about 400,000 clones, just over 85% seen once. The sequencing sample was made of PBMCs. The receptors come from a woman aged 18 to 35 in good health and CMV-seronegative. The CDR3 runs from the conserved cysteine through the conserved F or W. Fields, in order: D gene, V gene, J gene, CDR3 length, clone size, CDR3 DNA, CDR3 protein. The D gene is left open where the match is weak. A row's size may be missing; if present it is once, few, many or a size class.

d_call: TRBD2; v_call: TRBV27; j_call: TRBJ2-5; cdr3_length: 17; clone_size: .; cdr3_nt: TGTGCCAGCCTGACCTCTGCTGCCCGGGGGGGCCAAGAGACCCAGTACTTC; cdr3_aa: CASLTSAARGGQETQYF
d_call: .; v_call: TRBV5-5; j_call: TRBJ1-3; cdr3_length: 16; clone_size: .; cdr3_nt: TGTGCCAGCAGCCCCCGGTGGGGGGATAGGGGAAACACCATATATTTT; cdr3_aa: CASSPRWGDRGNTIYF
d_call: TRBD2; v_call: TRBV4-2; j_call: TRBJ2-7; cdr3_length: 16; clone_size: .; cdr3_nt: TGTGCCAGCAGCCAAGAGACTAGCGGGAGTGCCTACGAGCAGTACTTC; cdr3_aa: CASSQETSGSAYEQYF
d_call: .; v_call: TRBV10-1; j_call: TRBJ2-7; cdr3_length: 20; clone_size: once; cdr3_nt: TGCGCCAGCAGCCCGCCCCCCGACAGGGGGTACGCGGGACTAGCCTACGAGCAGTACTTC; cdr3_aa: CASSPPPDRGYAGLAYEQYF
d_call: TRBD2; v_call: TRBV5-4; j_call: TRBJ2-5; cdr3_length: 15; clone_size: .; cdr3_nt: TGTGCCAGCAGCGAGACTAGCGGGGTAGACAAGACCCAGTACTTC; cdr3_aa: CASSETSGVDKTQYF
d_call: TRBD1; v_call: TRBV27; j_call: TRBJ2-1; cdr3_length: 16; clone_size: once; cdr3_nt: TGTGCCAGCAGTTTATCGTGGGACAGGGGCGAGAATGAGCAGTTCTTC; cdr3_aa: CASSLSWDRGENEQFF
d_call: .; v_call: TRBV7-9; j_call: TRBJ2-7; cdr3_length: 14; clone_size: .; cdr3_nt: TGTGCCAGCAGCTTAGAAGCAGTCGGGAGCGAGCAGTACTTC; cdr3_aa: CASSLEAVGSEQYF
d_call: .; v_call: TRBV5-5; j_call: TRBJ2-3; cdr3_length: 13; clone_size: .; cdr3_nt: TGTGCCAGCAGCGTCCAGGGGCCCGATACGCAGTATTTT; cdr3_aa: CASSVQGPDTQYF
d_call: TRBD2; v_call: TRBV28; j_call: TRBJ2-5; cdr3_length: 15; clone_size: .; cdr3_nt: TGTGCCAGCAGTTTCCCCCAGCGGGAGAGGGAGACCCAGTACTTC; cdr3_aa: CASSFPQRERETQYF
d_call: .; v_call: TRBV30; j_call: TRBJ1-2; cdr3_length: 13; clone_size: .; cdr3_nt: TGTGCCTTAGTTTGGACAGACAAGGGGGGCTACACCTTC; cdr3_aa: CALVWTDKGGYTF
d_call: .; v_call: TRBV30; j_call: TRBJ1-3; cdr3_length: 14; clone_size: .; cdr3_nt: TGTGCCTGGAGTGTTGTCGGGGTAGGGAACACCATATATTTT; cdr3_aa: CAWSVVGVGNTIYF
d_call: TRBD1; v_call: TRBV2; j_call: TRBJ2-4; cdr3_length: 15; clone_size: .; cdr3_nt: TGTGCCAGCAGTCCCAGGGGGTTAGCCAAAAACATTCAGTACTTC; cdr3_aa: CASSPRGLAKNIQYF
d_call: .; v_call: TRBV25-1; j_call: TRBJ2-6; cdr3_length: 14; clone_size: .; cdr3_nt: TGTGCCAGCACCGGAGGGTCTGGGGCCAACGTCCTGACTTTC; cdr3_aa: CASTGGSGANVLTF
d_call: .; v_call: TRBV9; j_call: TRBJ2-3; cdr3_length: 14; clone_size: .; cdr3_nt: TGTGCCAGCAGCGTAGGTAGAGGCACAGATACGCAGTATTTT; cdr3_aa: CASSVGRGTDTQYF
d_call: TRBD1; v_call: TRBV18; j_call: TRBJ2-3; cdr3_length: 15; clone_size: .; cdr3_nt: TGTGCCAGCTCAACCCGACAGGGTAGCACAGATACGCAGTATTTT; cdr3_aa: CASSTRQGSTDTQYF
d_call: .; v_call: TRBV6-5; j_call: TRBJ1-5; cdr3_length: 13; clone_size: .; cdr3_nt: TGTGCCAGCTCAGGGAGGGGGAATCAGCCCCAGCATTTT; cdr3_aa: CASSGRGNQPQHF
d_call: .; v_call: TRBV19; j_call: TRBJ1-5; cdr3_length: 16; clone_size: .; cdr3_nt: TGTGCCAGTAGTCTAATGGGCGGGTTGAGCAATCAGCCCCAGCATTTT; cdr3_aa: CASSLMGGLSNQPQHF
d_call: .; v_call: TRBV15; j_call: TRBJ2-7; cdr3_length: 14; clone_size: .; cdr3_nt: TGTGCCACCAGCAGAGCAGAGCGGTACTACGAGCAGTACTTC; cdr3_aa: CATSRAERYYEQYF
d_call: .; v_call: TRBV5-1; j_call: TRBJ2-7; cdr3_length: 13; clone_size: .; cdr3_nt: TGCGCCAGCAGCTTGGGGGGGCGCTACGAGCAGTACTTC; cdr3_aa: CASSLGGRYEQYF
d_call: .; v_call: TRBV7-9; j_call: TRBJ1-2; cdr3_length: 12; clone_size: few; cdr3_nt: TGTGCCAGCAGCTCCGTCTCCTATGGCTACACCTTC; cdr3_aa: CASSSVSYGYTF
d_call: .; v_call: TRBV7-2; j_call: TRBJ1-6; cdr3_length: 12; clone_size: .; cdr3_nt: TGTGCCAGCAGCTCCCCTTTCGGGGCCCTCCACTTT; cdr3_aa: CASSSPFGALHF
d_call: .; v_call: TRBV28; j_call: TRBJ2-1; cdr3_length: 15; clone_size: once; cdr3_nt: TGTGCCAGCAGCCTTCTGGGGAGCTCCTACAATGAGCAGTTCTTC; cdr3_aa: CASSLLGSSYNEQFF
d_call: .; v_call: TRBV5-1; j_call: TRBJ2-7; cdr3_length: 16; clone_size: .; cdr3_nt: TGCGCCAGCAGCTTGGAACCGCGCCAAAGCTCCTACGAGCAGTACTTC; cdr3_aa: CASSLEPRQSSYEQYF
d_call: TRBD1; v_call: TRBV15; j_call: TRBJ1-1; cdr3_length: 16; clone_size: .; cdr3_nt: TGTGCCACCAGCAGCCCTCCGGGACAGGGGAACACTGAAGCTTTCTTT; cdr3_aa: CATSSPPGQGNTEAFF
d_call: .; v_call: TRBV27; j_call: TRBJ1-2; cdr3_length: 15; clone_size: .; cdr3_nt: TGTGCCAGCAGCCCCTCGTTTTCAGGGCACCTTGGCTACACCTTC; cdr3_aa: CASSPSFSGHLGYTF
d_call: .; v_call: TRBV6-1; j_call: TRBJ1-1; cdr3_length: 11; clone_size: .; cdr3_nt: TGTGCCAGCAGTGACGCTGAGGCAGCTTTCTTT; cdr3_aa: CASSDAEAAFF
d_call: .; v_call: TRBV4-2; j_call: TRBJ2-1; cdr3_length: 14; clone_size: once; cdr3_nt: TGTGCCAGCAGCCAAAAGTTTCTAGCGAATGAGCAGTTCTTC; cdr3_aa: CASSQKFLANEQFF
d_call: .; v_call: TRBV25-1; j_call: TRBJ1-5; cdr3_length: 14; clone_size: .; cdr3_nt: TGTGCCACCAGGGCGGATTGGAGCAATCAGCCCCAGCATTTT; cdr3_aa: CATRADWSNQPQHF
d_call: .; v_call: TRBV5-1; j_call: TRBJ1-2; cdr3_length: 15; clone_size: .; cdr3_nt: TGCGCCAGCGCATTTACTGGCGGGTCGGCCTATGGCTACACCTTC; cdr3_aa: CASAFTGGSAYGYTF